What follows are 7 T cell receptor beta chains derived from one specimen sequenced in a study of T-cell reconstitution after alpha-beta-depleted transplantation in children (dated by TCRdb to 2016 to 2018). The library came from PCR. These reads were obtained on an Illumina HiSeq 2500. Molecular barcoding was employed in the preparation of TCR libraries, with unique molecular identifiers being used to normalize TCRbeta repertoire quantification. The public reads were reprocessed in TCRdb via fastp at Q25 and MiXCR, keeping in-frame beta chains. Records with the same CDR3 protein are collapsed into one entry carrying the most frequent genes and DNA. The sample table lists 350,000 to 400,000 distinct CDR3 sequences, about 14% of them with a count of one. The ten largest clonotypes hold about 4.5% of the sample. Sample: PBMCs, taken from the stem cell graft. The receptor set was obtained from a human donor who donated a stem cell graft to a child with Fanconi anemia.

V gene TRBV20-1 combines with J gene TRBJ1-5, with TRBD1 as a possible D gene (6 bases). The CDR3 has 14 residues. CDR1 is DFQATT and CDR2 is SNEGSKA in the germline V gene (reference sequence). Trimming took 5 bases from V and 5 from J, leaving 16 bases between them. The CDR3 sequence is CSAGQGGGDQPQHF. The CDR3 nucleotides are TGCAGTGCTGGTCAGGGAGGGGGAGATCAGCCCCAGCATTTT.

This clonotype appeared many times. The chain recombines TRBV4-3 with TRBJ2-7; D is perhaps TRBD1 (6 bases). CDR1 is LGHNA and CDR2 is YSLEER in the germline V gene. The CDR3 extends over 13 amino acids. V was cut by 0 bases and J by 3 bases, with 6 bases left in between. CDR3 coding DNA: TGCGCCAGCAGCCAAGAACAGGGCTACGAGCAGTACTTC. It codes for CASSQEQGYEQYF.

In this sample, this clonotype turned up many times. The chain has TRBV4-2 and TRBJ2-7, with a weak D call TRBD1 (6 bases). CDR3 length equals 14 residues. V gave up 0 bases and J gave up 4 bases, with 10 bases separating them. Germline V gives CDR1 LGHNA, CDR2 YNFKEQ. CDR3 DNA sequence: TGTGCCAGCAGCCAAGAACAGGGCTTGTACGAGCAGTACTTC. This gives the protein CASSQEQGLYEQYF.

The gene calls are TRBV20-1 and TRBJ1-6; no reliable D call. V was trimmed by 1 base and J by 7 bases, leaving 11 bases between them. Germline CDR1 and CDR2: DFQATT and SNEGSKA (reference sequence). CDR3 length equals 14 residues. This CDR3 reads CSARGVRANSPLHF. DNA of the CDR3: TGCAGTGCTAGAGGAGTAAGGGCCAATTCACCCCTCCACTTT.

A few counts support this clonotype. The chain employs TRBV5-6 and TRBJ1-2; D may be TRBD1 (6 bases). Trimming stripped 4 bases from V and 2 bases from J, with 9 bases between. This CDR3 has 13 residues. Germline assignment: CDR1 SGHDT and CDR2 YYEEEE. The CDR3 spells CASSRDRNYGYTF. CDR3 sequence (DNA): TGTGCCAGCAGCCGCGACAGGAACTATGGCTACACCTTC.

The chain is built from TRBV4-2 and TRBJ2-5; no clear D. Per germline, CDR1 LGHNA and CDR2 YNFKEQ. CDR3 size: 15 residues. V shed 4 bases and J shed 4 bases, with 16 bases lying between them. CDR3 sequence (DNA): TGTGCCAGCAGCCTTGAACCGGGTGATCGAGAGACCCAGTACTTC. Translation: CASSLEPGDRETQYF.

This clonotype was counted between two and nine times. The genes are TRBV4-2 and TRBJ2-2, with a tentative D call TRBD2 (5 bases). The CDR3 runs to 15 residues. Per germline, CDR1 LGHNA and CDR2 YNFKEQ. Trimming removed 7 bases from V and 2 bases from J, with 14 bases in between. CDR3 protein: CASTPGLTNTGELFF. The CDR3 DNA sequence: TGTGCCAGCACCCCCGGACTGACCAACACCGGGGAGCTGTTTTTT.